These 6 T cell receptor beta chains originate from one sample sequenced in a study of blood T cell repertoires in COVID-19. Profiled with immunoSEQ multiplex PCR; TCRdb holds only in-frame clones, not every one. Of 250,000 to 300,000 clones detected, 80% to 90% appear once; the ten largest clones hold roughly 10%. The sample comprised peripheral blood. These receptors originate from a woman in her 70s with COVID-19, enrolled during active disease.

The chain carries TRBV29-1 and TRBJ2-3, with 11 bases aligning to TRBD2. This CDR3 is built from 15 residues. J lost 6 bases, V lost 3 bases, and 8 bases had no gene match. In germline, CDR1 is SQVTM, CDR2 ANQGSEA. Here the CDR3 DNA reads TGCAGCGTTGAGAAACTAGCGGGGGTTGAGGATACGCAGTATTTT. This codes for CSVEKLAGVEDTQYF.

This clone is a singleton in its sample. The gene calls are TRBV11-3 and TRBJ1-1, with D perhaps matching TRBD1 (5 bases). The V gene's germline CDR1 is SGHNT and CDR2 YENEEA. Trimming removed 1 base from V and 1 base from J, with 7 bases in between. The CDR3 has 14 amino acids. This CDR3 reads CASSLGQSNTEAFF. For the CDR3, the DNA is TGTGCCAGCAGCTTAGGACAGTCGAACACTGAAGCTTTCTTT.

This chain uses TRBV23-1 with TRBJ1-1; D unclear. TRBV23-1 is noted as an ORF with a role that remains uncertain. This CDR3 contains 14 residues. The germline V and J ends were trimmed by 4 bases and 1 base, with 10 bases remaining between them. The CDR3 DNA follows: TGCGCCAGCAGTCGCCGGTCAGGGAACACTGAAGCTTTCTTT. Translated, it gives CASSRRSGNTEAFF.

V and J are TRBV6-2 or TRBV6-3 and TRBJ1-5; 10 bases line up with TRBD1. The CDR3 covers 16 residues. In germline, CDR1 is MNHEY, CDR2 SVGEGT. Trimming took 6 bases from V and 3 from J; bases not matched to a gene: 8. In DNA, the CDR3 is TGTGCCAGCAGCCCCGGGACAGGGGCCCTCAATCAGCCCCAGCATTTT. It codes for CASSPGTGALNQPQHF.

This chain links TRBV30 with TRBJ1-5; D may be TRBD1 (5 bases). The V end lost 3 bases, the J end lost 5 bases, and 14 bases lay between the germline ends. The CDR3 is 14 residues long. Per germline, CDR1 GTSNPN and CDR2 SVGIG (reference sequence). CDR3 DNA sequence: TGTGCCTGGAGCAGATTGGGACTTTATCAGCCCCAGCATTTT. Its translation is CAWSRLGLYQPQHF.

The chain employs TRBV2 and TRBJ1-2, with 9 bases fitting TRBD1. The CDR3 covers 13 residues. V shed 4 bases, J shed 5 bases, and the junction held 2 bases outside the gene matches. Germline CDR1 and CDR2: SNHLY and FYNNEI. CDR3 in DNA: TGTGCCAGCAGTGGGGACAGGGATTATGGCTACACCTTC. Translating gives CASSGDRDYGYTF.